This T cell receptor (beta chain) was captured in a study of blood T cells in healthy people across ages. General observations from the study: With age, beta diversity per million T cells declined roughly linearly, significantly by approximately 40.

Primers used in a second PCR of about 6 to 11 cycles were a sample-barcoded 5' primer and a J-beta primer mix. TCRdb redid the calling of the 5' RACE reads with MiXCR, one entry per CDR3 protein. The data show around 1,900,000 distinct CDR3 sequences, with 39% seen just once and more than 20% held by the top ten. CDR3 size: 13 residues. Looked up from germline, CDR1 is DFQATT and CDR2 is SNEGSKA (reference sequence). Concerning this clonotype: What it binds is unknown.

Specimen: blood. This sequence was found in a human donor in good health. The chain carries TRBV20-1 and TRBJ2-4; D is unclear. The better agreement between TRBJ2-7 and the DNA end casts doubt on the J call. CDR3 DNA sequence: TGCAGTGCAGCGCGCGTTGTGACCTACGAGCAGTACTTC. Translated: CSAARVVTYEQYF.